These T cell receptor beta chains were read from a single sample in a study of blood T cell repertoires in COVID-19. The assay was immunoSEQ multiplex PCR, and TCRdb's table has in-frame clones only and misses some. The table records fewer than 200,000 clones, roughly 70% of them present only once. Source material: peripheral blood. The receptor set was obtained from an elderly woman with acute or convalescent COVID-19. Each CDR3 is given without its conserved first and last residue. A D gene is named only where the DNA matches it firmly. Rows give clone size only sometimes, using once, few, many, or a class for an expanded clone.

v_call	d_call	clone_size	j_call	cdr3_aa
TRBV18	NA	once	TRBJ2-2	ASSPPASRNTGELF
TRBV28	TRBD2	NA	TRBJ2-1	ASRPRGREASGNEQF
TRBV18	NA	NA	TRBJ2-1	ASSPGDYNEQF
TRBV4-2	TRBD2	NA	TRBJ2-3	ASSQVLSGRAITLGGTQY
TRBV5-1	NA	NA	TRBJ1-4	ASRGGGPTGEKLF
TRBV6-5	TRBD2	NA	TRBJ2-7	ASSSGLAGVKYEQY
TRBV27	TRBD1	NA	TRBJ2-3	ASGEQGWADTQY
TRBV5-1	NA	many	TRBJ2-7	ASSPQATVYEQY
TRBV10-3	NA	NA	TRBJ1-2	AISEGADYGYT
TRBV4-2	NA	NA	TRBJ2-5	ASSQDASMETQY
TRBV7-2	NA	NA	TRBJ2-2	ASSLVGGNTGELF
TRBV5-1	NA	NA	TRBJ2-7	ASRSGIGAAYEQY
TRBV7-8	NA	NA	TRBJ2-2	ASSPLNTGELF
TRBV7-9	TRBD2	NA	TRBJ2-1	ASSTSVLGGSAYNEQF
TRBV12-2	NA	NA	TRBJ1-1	ASRLARGGWMNTEAF
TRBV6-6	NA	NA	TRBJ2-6	ASTWTAGANVLT
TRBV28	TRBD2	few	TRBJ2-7	ASTSSGAGDSYEQY
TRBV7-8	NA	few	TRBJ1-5	ASSLGGQSNQPQH
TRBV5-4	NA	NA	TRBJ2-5	ASSSARVQETQY
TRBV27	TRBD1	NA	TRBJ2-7	ASTSLDRLYEQY
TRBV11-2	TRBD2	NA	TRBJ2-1	ASSLEWREGNEQF
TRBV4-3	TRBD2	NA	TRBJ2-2	ASSQDIPLADTTGELF
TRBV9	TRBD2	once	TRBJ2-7	ASSVESGSGVRNEQY
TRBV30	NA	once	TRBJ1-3	AWSANSGARSGNTIY
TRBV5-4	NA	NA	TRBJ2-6	ASTLKTAFSGANVLT
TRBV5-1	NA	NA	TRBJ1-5	ASSLGGGDNQPQH
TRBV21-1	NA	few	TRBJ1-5	ASRNRGTLMPQH
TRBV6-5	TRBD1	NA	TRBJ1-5	ASRGQGSQPQH
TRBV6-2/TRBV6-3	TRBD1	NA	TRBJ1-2	ASSLDRGQVYGYT
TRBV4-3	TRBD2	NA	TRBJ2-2	ASSQDPGLAGVSGELF
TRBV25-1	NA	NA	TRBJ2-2	ASSPGATNTGELF
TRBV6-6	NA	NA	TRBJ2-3	ASKSGFFTDTQY
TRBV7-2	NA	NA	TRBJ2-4	ASSLTPGIQY
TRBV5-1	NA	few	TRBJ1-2	ASSIRDRGSYT
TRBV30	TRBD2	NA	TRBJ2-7	AWSRLADSYEQY
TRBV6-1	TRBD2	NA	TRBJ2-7	ASSEKGGGSRSRTN
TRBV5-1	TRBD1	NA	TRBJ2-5	ASSWDRAETQY
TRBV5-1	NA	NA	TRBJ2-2	ASSLGRLEEELF
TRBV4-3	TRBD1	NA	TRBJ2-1	ASSQDTGGFYEQF
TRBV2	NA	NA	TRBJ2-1	ASSEVVVWYSSYNEQF
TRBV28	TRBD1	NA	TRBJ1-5	ASSLSGTGDRPQH
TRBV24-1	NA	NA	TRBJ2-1	ATSTVDRNEQF
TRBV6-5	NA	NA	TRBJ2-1	ASSRSSYNEQF
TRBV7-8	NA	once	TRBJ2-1	ASSLPLLEQF
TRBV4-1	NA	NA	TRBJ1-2	ASSRLDKGYGYT
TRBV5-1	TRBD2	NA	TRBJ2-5	ASSSTPGGLAGGGNQETQY
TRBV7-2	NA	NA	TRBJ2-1	ASSLDLGDEQF
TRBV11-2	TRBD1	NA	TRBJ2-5	ASSLGLQGFQETQY
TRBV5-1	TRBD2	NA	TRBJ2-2	ASSLSETSAGELF
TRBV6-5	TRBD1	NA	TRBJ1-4	ASRDRARNEKLF
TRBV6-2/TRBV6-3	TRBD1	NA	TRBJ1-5	ASSYFGQGAVNQPQH
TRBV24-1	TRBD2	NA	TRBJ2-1	ATSDRREVWNNEQF
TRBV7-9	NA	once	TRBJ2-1	ASCLGWGDEQF
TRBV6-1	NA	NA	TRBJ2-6	ASSEVPVSGANVLT